This TCR beta chain was documented in a study of blood T cell repertoires in COVID-19. A remark on this clone: The same CDR3 is also encoded by other DNA sequences in this sample.

This table comes from immunoSEQ multiplex PCR, and its TCRdb copy is limited to in-frame clones, with some not included. Altogether approximately 400,000 clones are present, 88% being singletons, with the ten largest covering 0.9% to 1.5%. This CDR3 is 13 amino acids long. V lost 6 bases and J 5 bases, leaving 13 bases between the germline ends. The germline V gene encodes CDR1 MDHEN and CDR2 SYDVKM. The sample comprised PBMCs or T cells enriched from blood (not recorded which). The chain employs TRBV28 and TRBJ1-2; unclear D gene. This sequence was found in a young woman who had recovered from COVID-19. CDR3 amino acids: CASSLVRGYGYTF. In DNA form, the CDR3 reads TGTGCCAGCAGCCTTGTTCGAGGGTATGGCTACACCTTC.